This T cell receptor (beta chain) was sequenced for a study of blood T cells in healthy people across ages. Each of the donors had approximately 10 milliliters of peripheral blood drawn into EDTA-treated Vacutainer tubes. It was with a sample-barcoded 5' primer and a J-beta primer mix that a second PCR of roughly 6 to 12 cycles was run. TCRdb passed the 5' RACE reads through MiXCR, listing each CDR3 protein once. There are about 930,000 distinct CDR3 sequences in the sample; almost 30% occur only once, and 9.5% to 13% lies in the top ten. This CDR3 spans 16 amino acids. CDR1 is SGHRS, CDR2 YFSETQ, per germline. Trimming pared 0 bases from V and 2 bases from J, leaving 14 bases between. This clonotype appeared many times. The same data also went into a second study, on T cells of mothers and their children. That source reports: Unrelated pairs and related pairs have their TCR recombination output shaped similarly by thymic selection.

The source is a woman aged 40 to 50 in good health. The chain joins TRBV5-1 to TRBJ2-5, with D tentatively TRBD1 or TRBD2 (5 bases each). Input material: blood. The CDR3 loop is CASSLDEGMRQETQYF. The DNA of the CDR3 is TGCGCCAGCAGCTTGGACGAGGGGATGCGGCAAGAGACCCAGTACTTC.